There are a few counts of the clone carrying this T cell receptor beta chain. Its antigen is as yet unknown. Generated by immunoSEQ multiplex PCR, the TCRdb table keeps only in-frame clones and is missing some. In the table there are about 2,200 clones, roughly 60% of which are singletons. Time point noted: neoterminal ileum biopsy at postoperative endoscopy, about 6 months after surgery. Adults with ileal or ileocolonic Crohn's disease and an indication for resection were eligible. The data derive from a study of T cell repertoires in ileal Crohn's disease. Study as a whole: At postoperative colonoscopy, neoterminal ileum biopsies were taken as M6. Points from the study as a whole: Endoscopic recurrence occurred in every patient whose clonality exceeded 26.8%.

Sequencing was carried out using ileal tissue. This TCR was recovered from an adult with Crohn's disease.

For the CDR3, the DNA is TGCGCCAGCAGCTTGACGGGAGACTCCTACAATGAGCAGTTCTTC. Protein sequence: CASSLTGDSYNEQFF. The J gene is TRBJ2-1, the V gene TRBV5-1; TRBD2 might be the D (6 bases). The CDR3 spans 15 residues. V gave up 1 base and J gave up 0 bases, with 8 bases separating them. Germline loops: CDR1 SGHRS, CDR2 YFSETQ.